This T cell receptor beta chain was documented in a study of B cell selection in AIRE deficiency (dated by TCRdb to about 2019). Some background on the complete study: Researchers compared TCRbeta repertoires of sorted blood CD4+ conventional T cells and regulatory T cells in AIRE-deficient patients with those in healthy controls. The TCR-sequenced cohort comprised five AIRE-deficient APECED patients and five healthy control donors. The investigation overall reported the following: Tconv and Treg cells from AIRE-deficient patients showed TCRBV gene usage, CDR3 length and TCR diversity similar to those of healthy donors. CDR3s were shorter in shared Treg sequences, reflecting a bias toward rearrangements that have few non-templated nucleotide insertions. Around 30% of Treg TCRbeta sequences shared among healthy donors appeared in patient Tconv cells, suggesting diversion of Treg-biased clones into the Tconv compartment. Sequencing covered only TCRbeta chains, and under 45% of shared healthy-donor Treg sequences were also present in healthy Tconv, possibly due to differing TCRalpha chains. Of 3657 shared Treg TCRbeta sequences, roughly 31% were shared only among healthy donors and roughly 9.4% only among patients, suggesting less efficient Treg selection without AIRE.

For sorting, conventional CD4 T cells were defined as CD4+CD127+ cells. The AIRE-deficient patients had APECED syndrome. Tconv and Treg cells for TCRbeta sequencing were sorted on a FACSAria flow cytometer. Sorted cells were collected into 5-ml round-bottom polystyrene tubes, and dry cell pellets were frozen at -80°C before sequencing. Worth noting for this clone: There is no known antigen for this receptor. No qualities accompany the bases; no much larger clone lies one base away.

The immunoSEQ platform was used for TCRbeta chain sequencing. Per the authors' processing: When conventional T cell repertoires were pooled, patients gave approximately 100,000 distinct in-frame TCRbeta sequences, while healthy donors gave some 130,000. Treg TCRbeta sequences shared by two or more individuals were defined as public, and these public Treg TCRbeta sequences were subsequently searched for in Tconv repertoires. Differences between groups were assessed by Mann-Whitney U tests with Bonferroni-Dunn correction in GraphPad Prism 7.03. As stored in TCRdb, this immuneACCESS dataset retains in-frame rearrangements with V and J assigned. A fraction of the clones does not appear; measured against another copy, unresolved V genes explain less than half of the discrepancy, and the remainder lacks a known reason. Clone size and V and J calls were adopted from that table, with D and trimming inferred from the DNA. The sample table records 20,000 to 25,000 clones; about 98% of these occur just once. The top ten constitute about 0.19% of the sample.

CDR1 is given as LNHDA and CDR2 as SQIVND, both from the germline V gene (reference sequence). From the cysteine up to the phenylalanine, the CDR3 has a length of 14 residues. Just CDR3 DNA is preserved here, 42 bases in frame from base 1. V is pared back by 6 bases and J by 3 bases, with 14 bases lying between the germline termini. Sequences were obtained from conventional CD4+ T cells sorted from PBMCs. The TCR sequence derives from a human donor with AIRE deficiency. The rearrangement joined TRBV19 to TRBJ1-2, and perhaps TRBD1 as D gene, on 5 matching bases. The CDR3 protein sequence reads: CASRKGAYDYGYTF. In nucleotide form, the sequence is TGTGCCAGTAGGAAAGGGGCGTATGACTATGGCTACACCTTC. The entire variable domain, with the stretches around the CDR3 drawn from the reference TRBV19 and TRBJ1-2 proteins, is DGGITQSPKYLFRKEGQNVTLSCEQNLNHDAMYWYRQDPGQGLRLIYYSQIVNDFQKGDIAEGYSVSREKKESFPLTVTSAQKNPTAFYLCASRKGAYDYGYTFGSGTRLTVV.